One and the same sample provided the 16 T cell receptor beta chains below, sequenced in a study of PD-1 blockade in classical Hodgkin lymphoma. As for time point: newly diagnosed, previously untreated cHL patient sample. Magnetic negative selection of thawed PBMCs was the method by which CD4+ T cells were purified. The repertoire was sequenced with immunoSEQ multiplex PCR; TCRdb's copy has only in-frame clones and lacks some. Here the sample spans roughly 30,000 clones, roughly 91% being singletons. The sample taken for sequencing was CD4+ T cells from blood. These receptors all come from a human donor with classical Hodgkin lymphoma.

This chain uses TRBV7-2 with TRBJ2-5; D remains unclear. Trimming cost V 4 bases and J 5 bases, with 17 bases left between them. CDR3 size: 15 residues. CDR1 and CDR2 (germline): SGHTA, FQGNSA. The CDR3 sequence: CASSSDGSPGETQYF. CDR3 bases: TGTGCCAGCAGCTCCGACGGTTCACCCGGGGAGACCCAGTACTTC.

This chain connects TRBV5-6 to TRBJ1-1; tentatively, D is TRBD1 (6 bases). V lost 0 bases and J 0 bases, leaving 12 bases between the germline ends. Germline CDR1 SGHDT, CDR2 YYEEEE. This CDR3 has 16 residues. CDR3 sequence: CASSLAGRGLNTEAFF. The CDR3 DNA reads TGTGCCAGCAGCTTGGCGGGGAGGGGGTTGAACACTGAAGCTTTCTTT.

The chain is built from TRBV6-5 and TRBJ1-1, with TRBD1 matching over 7 bases. Germline V lookup: CDR1 MNHEY, CDR2 SVGAGI. This CDR3 spans 14 amino acids. V lost 6 bases, J lost 4 bases, and 8 bases stayed unmatched. Here the CDR3 reads CASSPSGGGTEAFF. In DNA form, the CDR3 reads TGTGCCAGCAGCCCCTCAGGGGGGGGCACTGAAGCTTTCTTT.

This clone was recorded only once. This chain uses TRBV6-6 with TRBJ2-7; D may be TRBD1 (5 bases). The CDR3 totals 15 residues. The V end was cut by 2 bases, the J end by 4 bases, with 15 bases between. Germline-derived CDR1 and CDR2 are MNHNY and SVGAGI (reference sequence). The DNA of the CDR3 is TGTGCCAGCAGTTACGGAGCAGGGTCGCATTACGAGCAGTACTTC. Encoded protein: CASSYGAGSHYEQYF.

The count of this clone is one. The chain combines TRBV29-1 with TRBJ2-1, with D perhaps being TRBD1 or TRBD2 (5 bases each). The ends were cut back, 3 bases at V and 9 bases at J, with 12 bases in the middle. The CDR3 covers 12 residues. Germline CDR1 SQVTM, CDR2 ANQGSEA. Here the CDR3 DNA reads TGCAGCGTTGACACGGGGCGAGGTGAGCAGTTCTTC. Amino acid sequence: CSVDTGRGEQFF.

The chain is built from TRBV23-1 and TRBJ1-5, with D perhaps matching TRBD1 (6 bases). TRBV23-1 falls under the ORF class, with uncertain function. The CDR3 consists of 15 residues. V lost 4 bases and J 4 bases, leaving 14 bases between the germline ends. The CDR3 sequence is CASSPPGGLNQPQHF. The CDR3 DNA sequence: TGCGCCAGCAGTCCGCCCGGGGGCCTAAATCAGCCCCAGCATTTT.

As DNA, the CDR3 is TGTGCCAGCAGCAGAGACAGGGGCCCCTACGAGCAGTACTTC. Translating gives CASSRDRGPYEQYF. V gene TRBV21-1 combines with J gene TRBJ2-7; the table calls TRBD1, which could not be checked here. TRBV21-1 is labeled a pseudogene. The CDR3 has 14 amino acids.

The chain joins TRBV28 to TRBJ2-7; 11 positions agree with TRBD1. The germline gives CDR1 MDHEN, CDR2 SYDVKM. The length of the CDR3 is 15 residues. V shed 6 bases, J shed 3 bases, and the junction held 7 bases outside the gene matches. The CDR3 protein is CASRPQGQGVYEQYF. CDR3 sequence (DNA): TGTGCCAGCAGACCCCAGGGACAGGGGGTCTACGAGCAGTACTTC.

As concerns this clone: An end of the junction differs from the germline gene, which may be a read error. The chain has TRBV5-1 and TRBJ2-2; 8 bases agree with TRBD2. This CDR3 comprises 15 residues. Looked up from germline, CDR1 is SGHRS and CDR2 is YFSETQ. For the CDR3, the DNA is TGCGCCAGCAGGTTGGCGGGAGGCAACACCGGGGAGCTGTTTTTT. It yields the protein CASRLAGGNTGELFF.

The J gene is TRBJ1-1, the V gene TRBV6-1, with TRBD1 as a possible D gene (5 bases). The V end lost 0 bases, the J end lost 1 base, and 6 bases lay between the germline ends. Germline V gene sequence: CDR1 MNHNS, CDR2 SASEGT. The CDR3 covers 14 residues. The CDR3 reads CASSEAGGNTEAFF. In nucleotides, the CDR3 is TGTGCCAGCAGTGAAGCCGGGGGGAACACTGAAGCTTTCTTT.

The chain links TRBV7-8 to TRBJ2-7; D ambiguous. The CDR3 sequence is 13 residues long. Trimming shortened V by 6 bases and J by 4 bases, and 13 bases separated the two germline ends. Germline loops: CDR1 SGHVS, CDR2 FQNEAQ. CDR3 bases: TGTGCCAGCAGACTTGGGCTAGAATACGAGCAGTACTTC. Translating gives CASRLGLEYEQYF.

The genes are TRBV5-5 and TRBJ1-2, with TRBD1 identical over 8 bases. V shed 0 bases and J 7 bases; nucleotides not matched to a gene: 11. Germline V gene data show CDR1 as SGHKS and CDR2 as YYEKEE (reference sequence). This CDR3 has 16 residues. CDR3 nucleotides: TGTGCCAGCAGCTTGGTCCCCCCAGGGGGCGCCGGTGGCTACACCTTC. This translates into CASSLVPPGGAGGYTF.

The rearrangement joins TRBV29-1 to TRBJ2-2; 7 positions match TRBD2. Germline V gene data show CDR1 as SQVTM and CDR2 as ANQGSEA. This CDR3 spans 16 amino acids. Losses at the gene ends were 3 bases for V and 5 bases for J; bases not matched to a gene: 12. The CDR3 DNA reads as TGCAGCGTTGAGGGCAGGGAGGGATTGTCAACCGGGGAGCTGTTTTTT. Protein sequence: CSVEGREGLSTGELFF.

The V call is TRBV7-6, the J call TRBJ2-2; D perhaps matches TRBD2 (7 bases). This CDR3 has 17 amino acids. Per the germline V gene, CDR1 is SGHVS and CDR2 is FNYEAQ. Trimming took 4 bases from V and 4 from J, leaving 19 bases between them. This CDR3 reads CASSSRGAGASTGELFF. CDR3 sequence (DNA): TGTGCCAGCAGCTCCCGGGGGGCGGGGGCCAGCACCGGGGAGCTGTTTTTT. The full variable domain, with the rest looked up from reference TRBV7-6 and TRBJ2-2, is GAGVSQSPRYKVTKRGQDVALRCDPISGHVSLYWYRQALGQGPEFLTYFNYEAQQDKSGLPNDRFSAERPEGSISTLTIQRTEQRDSAMYRCASSSRGAGASTGELFFGEGSRLTVL.

This chain joins TRBV28 and TRBJ2-1; the D gene is possibly TRBD2 (6 bases). V gave up 8 bases and J gave up 4 bases, with 18 bases separating them. In germline, CDR1 is MDHEN, CDR2 SYDVKM. CDR3 length equals 15 residues. The CDR3 is CASLGAGIGYNEQFF. The CDR3 DNA follows: TGTGCCAGCCTCGGGGCGGGAATAGGGTACAATGAGCAGTTCTTC.

The gene calls are TRBV18 and TRBJ2-3; the D is unclear. This CDR3 has 13 residues. Per the germline V gene, CDR1 is KGHSH and CDR2 is LQKENI. Trimming stripped 0 bases from V and 0 bases from J, with 1 base between. The CDR3 reads CASSPPSTDTQYF. DNA of the CDR3: TGTGCCAGCTCACCACCGAGCACAGATACGCAGTATTTT.